This note documents a single TCR beta chain sequence. Antigen specificity is unknown. Unsorted PBMC replicate PCRs drew on roughly 290 ng DNA, representing approximately 30,000 T cell genomes. In the authors' workflow: From ImmunoSEQ came sequences covering only the junction and carrying no quality scores, so filtering differed. Only in-frame clones appear in the TCRdb table, and some are missing; sequencing was by immunoSEQ multiplex PCR. That table is the source of V, J and clone size, and D and trimming were worked out from the DNA. Seen here are 450,000 to 500,000 clones, 70% to 85% observed once, and the top ten hold more than 10%. The data were taken from a study of shared clonotypes between healthy human individuals. Study-wide results and limits: Sample collection involved blood only; tissue repertoires are likely different.

Within Nashville, Tennessee resided all donors, each a Caucasian adult. The CDR3 sequence is 13 residues long. The V and J ends lost 4 bases and 5 bases, in that order; junction bases with no gene match: 4. Germline assignment: CDR1 MNHEY and CDR2 SVGAGI. The rearrangement joins TRBV6-5 to TRBJ1-2, with 7 bases lining up with TRBD1. This TCR was sampled from a woman in her forties in good health. Some clones in this sample may be carry-over from other donors' samples. Source material: PBMCs. CDR3 residues: CASSWDREYGYTF. The CDR3 DNA follows: TGTGCCAGCAGTTGGGACAGAGAATATGGCTACACCTTC.